This record looks at one T cell receptor (beta chain) sequence and its context. Assay used: immunoSEQ multiplex PCR; TCRdb lists only in-frame clones, some missing. The table shows some 40,000 clones, with around 82% occurring only once. The data stem from a study of blood T cell repertoires in COVID-19. Study as a whole: Material from acute and convalescent COVID-19 was sourced from the United States, Italy and Spain.

Germline V gives CDR1 SGHRS, CDR2 YFSETQ. The CDR3 covers 13 residues. V was clipped by 1 base and J by 1 base, with 5 bases between them. The V gene is TRBV5-1, the J gene TRBJ1-1, with D hard to call. The sample comprised peripheral blood. The TCR sequence derives from an elderly woman with acute or convalescent COVID-19. The CDR3, as DNA: TGCGCCAGCAGCTTGAATAGGAACACTGAAGCTTTCTTT. Residues: CASSLNRNTEAFF.